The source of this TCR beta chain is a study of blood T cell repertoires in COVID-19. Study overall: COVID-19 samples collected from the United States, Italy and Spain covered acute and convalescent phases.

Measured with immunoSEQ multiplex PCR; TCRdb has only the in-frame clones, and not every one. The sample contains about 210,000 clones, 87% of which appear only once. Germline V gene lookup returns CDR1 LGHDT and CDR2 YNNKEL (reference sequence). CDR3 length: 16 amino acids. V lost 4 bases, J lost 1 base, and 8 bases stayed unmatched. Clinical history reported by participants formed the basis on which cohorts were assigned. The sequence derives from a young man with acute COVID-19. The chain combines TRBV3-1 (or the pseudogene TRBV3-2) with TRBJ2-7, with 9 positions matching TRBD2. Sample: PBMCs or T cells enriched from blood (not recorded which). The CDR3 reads CASSPRGGDLSYEQYF. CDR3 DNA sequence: TGTGCCAGCAGCCCTCGCGGGGGGGACCTGTCCTACGAGCAGTACTTC.